The 16 T cell receptor beta chains in this list originate from one sample, sequenced in a study of identical twins. TCRdb re-called the 5' RACE reads with MiXCR, one entry per CDR3 protein. The sample contains about 1.7 million distinct CDR3 sequences, around 33% of which appear only once. Source material: cord blood. All receptors come from a newborn girl in good health.

The J gene is TRBJ2-1, the V gene TRBV28; 7 nucleotides match TRBD1. The assigned J gene may be wrong: the sequence end matches TRBJ2-7 better. Per germline, CDR1 MDHEN and CDR2 SYDVKM. The CDR3 has 16 residues. DNA for the CDR3: TGTGCCAGCAGTTCCGGGACAGCCCTCTCCTACAATGAGCAGTACTTC. Translated: CASSSGTALSYNEQYF.

The chain joins TRBV7-9 to TRBJ2-1, with D perhaps TRBD1 (6 bases). CDR1 is SEHNR, CDR2 FQNEAQ, per germline (reference sequence). The CDR3 covers 11 residues. This CDR3 is CSTPFQGRQFF. CDR3 coding DNA: TGTTCCACCCCCTTTCAGGGGAGGCAGTTCTTC.

This chain joins TRBV20-1 and TRBJ2-3; 7 nucleotides align to TRBD1. J lost 1 base, V lost 0 bases, and 10 bases had no gene match. Germline V gene lookup returns CDR1 DFQATT and CDR2 SNEGSKA (reference sequence). The CDR3 is 17 amino acids. CDR3 coding DNA: TGCAGTGCTAGAGATCCCGTCGACAGGGCGGGCACAGATACGCAGTATTTT. Translating it yields CSARDPVDRAGTDTQYF.

The chain couples TRBV7-2 to TRBJ2-4, with 10 bases that match TRBD2. The CDR3 covers 16 residues. V lost 5 bases to trimming and J lost 0 bases; unmatched junction nucleotides: 4. Germline V gene sequence: CDR1 SGHTA, CDR2 FQGNSA. CDR3 bases: TGTGCCAGCAGCCTAGGGACTAGCGCAGCCAAAAACATTCAGTACTTC. The encoded protein is CASSLGTSAAKNIQYF.

This clonotype was counted between two and nine times. V is TRBV11-1 and J is TRBJ2-2, with TRBD1 matching 7 bases. The CDR3 consists of 16 residues. The germline CDR1 and CDR2 sequences are SGHAT and FQDESV (reference sequence). With 2 bases clipped from V and 3 bases from J, the junction kept 6 bases outside the gene matches. This CDR3 is CASSLSAGGYTGELFF. The DNA of the CDR3 is TGTGCCAGCAGCTTAAGCGCAGGGGGATACACCGGGGAGCTGTTTTTT.

The chain recombines TRBV29-1 with TRBJ1-1, with D uncertain. V gave up 5 bases and J gave up 4 bases, with 8 bases separating them. Germline CDR1 reads SQVTM; CDR2 reads ANQGSEA. This CDR3 region has 11 residues. The CDR3 loop is CSVRGSTEAFF. The CDR3 nucleotides are TGCAGCGTTCGAGGGAGCACTGAAGCTTTCTTT. Looking up the rest from reference TRBV29-1 and TRBJ1-1 gives the full variable domain: SAVISQKPSRDICQRGTSLTIQCQVDSQVTMMFWYRQQPGQSLTLIATANQGSEATYESGFVIDKFPISRPNLTFSTLTVSNMSPEDSSIYLCSVRGSTEAFFGQGTRLTVV.

This clonotype was seen at least ten times. This chain uses TRBV20-1 with TRBJ2-1; 9 bases map to TRBD2. With V trimmed by 6 bases and J by 8 bases, 14 bases remained unmatched. CDR1 and CDR2 (germline): DFQATT, SNEGSKA (reference sequence). The CDR3 is 15 residues long. The CDR3 loop reads CSALALVAGVDEQFF. In DNA, the CDR3 is TGCAGTGCCCTCGCGTTGGTAGCGGGAGTAGATGAGCAGTTCTTC.

The rearrangement links TRBV12-3 or TRBV12-4 to TRBJ1-2; D unclear. V lost 5 bases and J lost 3, with 10 bases in between. CDR3 length: 13 amino acids. CDR3 sequence (DNA): TGTGCCAGCAGTATCGGTCGGGACTATGGCTACACCTTC. It translates to CASSIGRDYGYTF.

This clonotype was detected a few times. The chain combines TRBV7-2 with TRBJ2-7; D gene ambiguous. V lost 0 bases, J lost 3 bases, and 9 bases lay in between. This CDR3 is built from 14 residues. Germline-derived CDR1 and CDR2 are SGHTA and FQGNSA. CDR3 sequence: CASSLALSYYEQYF. As DNA, the CDR3 is TGTGCCAGCAGCTTAGCACTGTCTTACTACGAGCAGTACTTC.

The chain employs TRBV6-2 or TRBV6-3 and TRBJ1-2, with TRBD1 identical over 7 bases. The CDR3 has 16 residues. Germline V gene lookup returns CDR1 MNHEY and CDR2 SVGEGT. V shed 2 bases, J shed 4 bases, and the junction held 10 bases outside the gene matches. The CDR3 here is CASSYMGTARIYGYTF. The CDR3, as DNA: TGTGCCAGCAGTTACATGGGGACAGCGAGGATCTATGGCTACACCTTC.

The chain is built from TRBV2 and TRBJ2-7, with D possibly matching TRBD1 (6 bases). This CDR3 is 15 amino acids long. From germline, CDR1 is SNHLY and CDR2 FYNNEI. V was clipped by 2 bases and J by 0 bases, with 11 bases between them. The chain's CDR3 is CASSERQGLSYEQYF. In DNA, the CDR3 is TGTGCCAGCAGTGAAAGGCAGGGGCTCTCCTACGAGCAGTACTTC.

Only a few counts were recorded for this clonotype. CDR3 loop: CSVLWGGDYEQYF. The CDR3 coding sequence is TGCAGTGTCCTTTGGGGGGGGGACTACGAGCAGTACTTC. The rearrangement uses TRBV20-1 and TRBJ2-7, with 7 positions matching TRBD2. CDR1 DFQATT and CDR2 SNEGSKA come from the germline V gene (reference sequence). The CDR3 loop spans 13 amino acids. With V trimmed by 7 bases and J by 3 bases, 9 bases remained unmatched.

The V and J genes are TRBV20-1 and TRBJ2-3; D possibly corresponds to TRBD2 (6 bases). Germline V gives CDR1 DFQATT, CDR2 SNEGSKA (reference sequence). The CDR3 is made up of 18 amino acids. The V end was cut by 4 bases, the J end by 0 bases, with 23 bases between. CDR3 nucleotide sequence: TGCAGTGCTAACTCCGGACTCCGGCCGGGAGAGAGCACAGATACGCAGTATTTT. This encodes CSANSGLRPGESTDTQYF.

The rearrangement links TRBV2 to TRBJ2-7; D possibly corresponds to TRBD1 (5 bases). The V gene's germline CDR1 is SNHLY and CDR2 FYNNEI. V shed 7 bases and J shed 0 bases, with 13 bases lying between them. The CDR3 is made up of 14 amino acids. The CDR3 DNA sequence: TGTGCCAGCATGGGTAGCAGGGACTCCTACGAGCAGTACTTC. It encodes CASMGSRDSYEQYF.

This clonotype was counted many times. This chain connects TRBV3-1 to TRBJ2-5; D not resolved. Trimming took 0 bases from V and 6 from J, leaving 5 bases between them. The length of the CDR3 is 12 residues. CDR1 and CDR2 from the germline V gene are LGHDT and YNNKEL (reference sequence). The CDR3 here is CASSQEGKTQYF. The DNA of the CDR3 is TGTGCCAGCAGCCAAGAAGGCAAGACCCAGTACTTC.

In its sample, this clonotype was seen many times. The chain couples TRBV12-5 to TRBJ2-3; possibly TRBD2 for D (5 bases). The CDR3 sequence is 16 residues long. Germline values: CDR1 LGHNT, CDR2 FRNRAP. The V gene lost 0 bases and the J gene lost 0 bases, with 10 bases spanning the gap. The CDR3 nucleotides are TGTGCTAGTGGTTTGGTACTCGGCGGGAGCACAGATACGCAGTATTTT. It yields the protein CASGLVLGGSTDTQYF.